Each of the 30 T cell receptor beta chains below was sequenced from the same sample in a study of blood T cell repertoires in COVID-19. Clones were read by immunoSEQ multiplex PCR, and TCRdb kept only the in-frame ones, dropping some. This sample yields under 65,000 clones, of which around 80% are seen a single time; about 6% belongs to the top ten. The sample comprised peripheral blood. Source of these receptors: a woman in her sixties with acute or convalescent COVID-19.

This clone was recorded only once. The chain recombines TRBV5-6 with TRBJ1-1; 8 bases align to TRBD1. This CDR3 region has 14 residues. After removal of 4 bases from V and 5 bases from J, the junction contained 7 bases not matched to a gene. Per the germline V gene, CDR1 is SGHDT and CDR2 is YYEEEE. CDR3 nucleotides: TGTGCCAGCAGCCTAGGACAGGGTAGTACTGAAGCTTTCTTT. Its protein product is CASSLGQGSTEAFF. Complete variable domain (other parts from reference TRBV5-6 and TRBJ1-1): DAGVTQSPTHLIKTRGQQVTLRCSPKSGHDTVSWYQQALGQGPQFIFQYYEEEERQRGNFPDRFSGHQFPNYSSELNVNALLLGDSALYLCASSLGQGSTEAFFGQGTRLTVV.

This clone has more than one count but fewer than ten. CDR3 DNA: TGTGCCATCAGTGATCGGGACAATGCTAAACTGTTTTTT. This translates into CAISDRDNAKLFF. The chain uses TRBV10-3 and TRBJ1-4; a possible D gene is TRBD1 (6 bases). V shed 3 bases and J shed 11 bases, with 13 bases lying between them. The CDR3 is 13 residues long. Germline V gene data show CDR1 as ENHRY and CDR2 as SYGVKD.

V gene TRBV27 combines with J gene TRBJ1-2; 8 bases map to TRBD1. Trimming took 7 bases from V and 7 from J; bases not matched to a gene: 11. The germline V gene has CDR1 MNHEY and CDR2 SMNVEV (reference sequence). This CDR3 is 14 amino acids long. CDR3 region: CASTPLQGEGGYTF. CDR3 coding DNA: TGTGCCAGCACCCCACTACAGGGGGAGGGTGGCTACACCTTC.

This chain connects TRBV6-6 to TRBJ2-4; tentatively, D is TRBD1 (6 bases). The ends were cut back, 7 bases at V and 5 bases at J, with 12 bases in the middle. The CDR3 extends over 13 amino acids. CDR1 and CDR2 from the germline V gene are MNHNY and SVGAGI (reference sequence). This CDR3 is CASTQTGENIQYF. The DNA for the CDR3 is TGTGCCAGCACCCAGACAGGTGAAAACATTCAGTACTTC.

V is TRBV7-9 and J is TRBJ1-5; 11 positions match TRBD1. Per germline, CDR1 SEHNR and CDR2 FQNEAQ (reference sequence). Unmatched junction bases numbered 8, after V lost 3 bases and J lost 7 bases. This CDR3 spans 16 amino acids. CDR3 sequence reads: CASSLASGTGGQPQHF. The CDR3 DNA is TGTGCCAGCAGCTTGGCCTCCGGGACAGGGGGACAGCCCCAGCATTTT.

J is TRBJ2-2 and V is TRBV27; 11 nucleotides agree with TRBD2. With V trimmed by 7 bases and J by 2 bases, 6 bases remained unmatched. The germline V gene encodes CDR1 MNHEY and CDR2 SMNVEV (reference sequence). The CDR3 extends over 16 amino acids. CDR3 nucleotides: TGTGCCAGCACCAAACTAGCGGGGGCTAACACCGGGGAGCTGTTTTTT. Amino acid sequence: CASTKLAGANTGELFF.

This clone was found many times. The chain couples TRBV6-5 to TRBJ1-2; 9 nucleotides line up with TRBD1. CDR1 is MNHEY and CDR2 is SVGAGI in the germline V gene. CDR3 length: 14 amino acids. V lost 0 bases to trimming and J lost 5 bases; unmatched junction nucleotides: 1. The CDR3 coding sequence is TGTGCCAGCAGTTACTCGACAGGGGGGTATGGCTACACCTTC. Its translation is CASSYSTGGYGYTF.

The chain combines TRBV19 with TRBJ1-5; TRBD1 matches 7 bases. The V gene end was trimmed by 10 bases and the J gene end by 5 bases; junction bases not matched to a gene: 11. Germline loops: CDR1 LNHDA, CDR2 SQIVND (reference sequence). This CDR3 is built from 14 residues. The CDR3 here is CATQTGWGDQPQHF. The DNA for the CDR3 is TGTGCCACCCAGACAGGGTGGGGGGATCAGCCCCAGCATTTT.

DNA of the CDR3: TGTGCCAGCAGCGCGGGACAGGGCTATGGCTACACCTTC. Protein: CASSAGQGYGYTF. The chain is built from TRBV5-5 and TRBJ1-2; 9 bases match TRBD1. Trimming cost V 4 bases and J 4 bases; bases outside gene matches: 2. Germline-derived CDR1 and CDR2 are SGHKS and YYEKEE (reference sequence). This CDR3 region has 13 residues.

The chain joins TRBV2 to TRBJ2-1; weak D call: TRBD1 (6 bases). Per germline, CDR1 SNHLY and CDR2 FYNNEI. Trimming took 7 bases from V and 2 from J, leaving 18 bases between them. This CDR3 comprises 16 residues. The CDR3 spells CASTPLGGDPYNEQFF. The CDR3, as DNA: TGTGCCAGCACCCCCCTTGGGGGCGATCCCTACAATGAGCAGTTCTTC.

A single count supports this clone. The chain carries TRBV4-1 and TRBJ1-6; 9 positions match TRBD1. Germline trimming cut 6 bases from V and 6 bases from J; bases unmatched to any gene: 9. The CDR3 is 16 residues long. The germline V gene has CDR1 MGHRA and CDR2 YSYEKL. The DNA of the CDR3 is TGCGCCAGCAGTCGAAGCGGACAGGGGTTTAATTCACCCCTCCACTTT. It is translated as CASSRSGQGFNSPLHF.

The gene calls are TRBV5-1 and TRBJ1-1; 7 positions match TRBD1. Germline V CDR1 and CDR2: SGHRS, YFSETQ. The CDR3 spans 15 residues. The J segment lost 3 bases and the V segment lost 0 bases, leaving 5 bases of the junction unmatched. CDR3 sequence: CASSLALTGYTEAFF. The CDR3 DNA follows: TGCGCCAGCAGCTTGGCCCTGACAGGGTACACTGAAGCTTTCTTT. The whole variable domain, filled in from reference TRBV5-1 and TRBJ1-1, reads KAGVTQTPRYLIKTRGQQVTLSCSPISGHRSVSWYQQTPGQGLQFLFEYFSETQRNKGNFPGRFSGRQFSNSRSEMNVSTLELGDSALYLCASSLALTGYTEAFFGQGTRLTVV.

The V call is TRBV5-1, the J call TRBJ2-3; a weak D match, TRBD1 (6 bases). The CDR3 spans 14 residues. V was pared by 0 bases and J by 4 bases, with 9 bases between. The germline CDR1 and CDR2 sequences are SGHRS and YFSETQ. CDR3 bases: TGCGCCAGCAGCTTGGAACAGGGCCCAGATACGCAGTATTTT. Translating it yields CASSLEQGPDTQYF. Together with reference TRBV5-1 and TRBJ2-3, the CDR3 gives the full variable domain: KAGVTQTPRYLIKTRGQQVTLSCSPISGHRSVSWYQQTPGQGLQFLFEYFSETQRNKGNFPGRFSGRQFSNSRSEMNVSTLELGDSALYLCASSLEQGPDTQYFGPGTRLTVL.

The gene calls are TRBV10-1 and TRBJ2-1, with 8 positions matching TRBD1. CDR3 length equals 16 residues. Trimming cost V 4 bases and J 3 bases; bases outside gene matches: 8. Per germline, CDR1 WNHNN and CDR2 SYGVQD (reference sequence). CDR3 protein: CASSGSDRGFYNEQFF. As DNA, the CDR3 is TGCGCCAGCAGTGGCAGTGACAGGGGTTTCTACAATGAGCAGTTCTTC.

The V and J genes are TRBV5-1 and TRBJ2-1; D gene uncertain. CDR1 is SGHRS and CDR2 is YFSETQ in the germline V gene. The CDR3 has 13 residues. V was shortened by 4 bases and J by 10 bases, with 15 bases between the two germline ends. CDR3 protein: CASSPIYPEEQFF. CDR3 DNA: TGCGCCAGCAGCCCCATATACCCTGAGGAGCAGTTCTTC.

The V and J genes are TRBV13 and TRBJ2-1; D ambiguous. The length of the CDR3 is 16 residues. V lost 4 bases and J lost 3, with 16 bases in between. The germline V gene encodes CDR1 PRHDT and CDR2 FYEKMQ (reference sequence). CDR3 DNA sequence: TGTGCCAGCAGCTCCGGCGGAGCAAGTATCTACAATGAGCAGTTCTTC. Translating it yields CASSSGGASIYNEQFF.

The chain carries TRBV10-2 and TRBJ2-6; 7 nucleotides agree with TRBD2. The CDR3 is made up of 12 amino acids. Germline V gene sequence: CDR1 WSHSY, CDR2 SAAADI. V lost 8 bases, J lost 7 bases, and 2 bases stayed unmatched. The CDR3 nucleotides are TGCGCCAGCGGGGGGGGTGCCAACGTCCTGACTTTC. This encodes CASGGGANVLTF.

This clone was seen a single time. The V and J genes are TRBV12-3 or TRBV12-4 and TRBJ2-3, with D perhaps matching TRBD2 (6 bases). V gave up 5 bases and J gave up 2 bases, with 8 bases separating them. The CDR3 loop spans 13 amino acids. The CDR3 coding sequence is TGTGCCAGCAGTCCGGACTACACAGATACGCAGTATTTT. The encoded protein is CASSPDYTDTQYF.

This chain uses TRBV5-5 with TRBJ2-5; tentative D call: TRBD1 (6 bases). The CDR3 consists of 14 residues. CDR1 and CDR2 from the germline V gene are SGHKS and YYEKEE (reference sequence). The V gene lost 4 bases and the J gene lost 0 bases, with 10 bases spanning the gap. This chain's CDR3 is CASSDWTDQETQYF. In DNA, the CDR3 is TGTGCCAGCAGCGATTGGACAGACCAAGAGACCCAGTACTTC.

This clone was picked up one time. The chain employs TRBV18 and TRBJ1-6, with D unresolved. Trimming pared 7 bases from V and 10 bases from J, leaving 17 bases between. The CDR3 sequence is 14 residues long. CDR1 and CDR2 from the germline V gene are KGHSH and LQKENI. CDR3 amino acids: CASCEAGMDSPLHF. CDR3 DNA sequence: TGTGCCAGCTGCGAGGCGGGGATGGACTCACCCCTCCACTTT.

The chain recombines TRBV7-7 with TRBJ2-2; no clear D gene. CDR1 and CDR2 from the germline V gene are SSHAT and FNYEAQ (reference sequence). This CDR3 is 17 amino acids long. V shed 1 base and J shed 5 bases, with 17 bases lying between them. For the CDR3, the DNA is TGTGCCAGCAGCTTAGGCTCTAGTATTCCCCCTACCGGGGAGCTGTTTTTT. Translation gives CASSLGSSIPPTGELFF. Together with reference TRBV7-7 and TRBJ2-2, the CDR3 gives the full variable domain: GAGVSQSPRYKVTKRGQDVTLRCDPISSHATLYWYQQALGQGPEFLTYFNYEAQPDKSGLPSDRFSAERPEGSISTLTIQRTEQRDSAMYRCASSLGSSIPPTGELFFGEGSRLTVL.

The rearrangement uses TRBV7-3 and TRBJ1-3; no clear D. The CDR3 runs to 17 residues. The V end lost 0 bases, the J end lost 4 bases, and 16 bases lay between the germline ends. The germline V gene has CDR1 SGHTA and CDR2 FQGTGA. The CDR3 nucleotides are TGTGCCAGCAGCTTAACGGGTGGAGGGAGTCTAGGAAACACCATATATTTT. This sequence encodes CASSLTGGGSLGNTIYF. Full variable domain (missing parts from reference TRBV7-3 and TRBJ1-3): GAGVSQTPSNKVTEKGKYVELRCDPISGHTALYWYRQSLGQGPEFLIYFQGTGAADDSGLPNDRFFAVRPEGSVSTLKIQRTERGDSAVYLCASSLTGGGSLGNTIYFGEGSWLTVV.

The CDR3 loop is CAISDRQGGYGYTF. For the CDR3, the DNA is TGTGCCATCAGTGATAGACAGGGAGGCTATGGCTACACCTTC. J is TRBJ1-2 and V is TRBV10-3; 7 nucleotides align to TRBD1. Germline CDR1 reads ENHRY; CDR2 reads SYGVKD. The CDR3 extends over 14 amino acids. Trimming cost V 3 bases and J 4 bases; bases outside gene matches: 5.

The genes are TRBV5-1 and TRBJ2-3; D gene ambiguous. Trimming took off 2 bases at V and 0 bases at J, with 4 bases between the two ends. Germline V lookup: CDR1 SGHRS, CDR2 YFSETQ. The CDR3 has 13 amino acids. The CDR3 protein is CASSFPSTDTQYF. CDR3 DNA: TGCGCCAGCAGCTTCCCGAGCACAGATACGCAGTATTTT.

V and J are TRBV27 and TRBJ2-6; 7 positions match TRBD2. Trimming took 4 bases from V and 3 from J; bases not matched to a gene: 3. Germline values: CDR1 MNHEY, CDR2 SMNVEV (reference sequence). This CDR3 spans 15 amino acids. The CDR3 reads CASSSGGNGANVLTF. The DNA of the CDR3 is TGTGCCAGCAGTTCCGGGGGGAATGGGGCCAACGTCCTGACTTTC.

The CDR3 sequence: CASSQVVGATEAFF. The CDR3 DNA sequence: TGTGCCAGCAGCCAAGTTGTGGGGGCTACTGAAGCTTTCTTT. The chain is built from TRBV3-1 (or the pseudogene TRBV3-2) and TRBJ1-1; D possibly corresponds to TRBD1 (6 bases). Looked up from germline, CDR1 is LGHDT and CDR2 is YNNKEL (reference sequence). The CDR3 is made up of 14 amino acids. V was clipped by 1 base and J by 5 bases, with 11 bases between them.

The V and J genes are TRBV5-5 and TRBJ1-5, with TRBD1 matching 7 bases. The CDR3 runs 16 residues. CDR1 and CDR2 (germline): SGHKS, YYEKEE (reference sequence). The junction had 7 bases not matched to a gene; V was cut back by 3 bases and J by 1 base. In DNA, the CDR3 is TGTGCCAGCAGCTGGGGACAGATTGAGAGCAATCAGCCCCAGCATTTT. Amino acids: CASSWGQIESNQPQHF.

The chain has TRBV5-5 and TRBJ1-5; no clear D gene. Germline V gene data show CDR1 as SGHKS and CDR2 as YYEKEE (reference sequence). This CDR3 comprises 16 residues. Deletions cut 1 base from V and 1 base from J, with 12 bases between. As DNA, the CDR3 is TGTGCCAGCAGCTTGAATCCACAGACCAGCAATCAGCCCCAGCATTTT. Translated, it gives CASSLNPQTSNQPQHF.

The chain links TRBV11-2 to TRBJ1-5; 7 positions match TRBD1. Per the germline V gene, CDR1 is SGHAT and CDR2 is FQNNGV. With 1 base clipped from V and 1 base from J, the junction kept 4 bases outside the gene matches. This CDR3 has 16 residues. Written as DNA, the CDR3 is TGTGCCAGCAGCTTAGTAGCCAGGGGGAGCAATCAGCCCCAGCATTTT. Protein product: CASSLVARGSNQPQHF.

The sample holds a few counts of this clone. The CDR3 sequence is CASSAGTSGPREQFF. Here the CDR3 DNA reads TGTGCCAGCAGCGCCGGGACTAGCGGACCCAGGGAGCAGTTCTTC. The chain employs TRBV7-9 and TRBJ2-1; 11 bases align to TRBD2. The CDR3 is 15 amino acids. Germline loops: CDR1 SEHNR, CDR2 FQNEAQ (reference sequence). The trim removed 5 bases at V and 10 bases at J, leaving 10 bases unmatched.